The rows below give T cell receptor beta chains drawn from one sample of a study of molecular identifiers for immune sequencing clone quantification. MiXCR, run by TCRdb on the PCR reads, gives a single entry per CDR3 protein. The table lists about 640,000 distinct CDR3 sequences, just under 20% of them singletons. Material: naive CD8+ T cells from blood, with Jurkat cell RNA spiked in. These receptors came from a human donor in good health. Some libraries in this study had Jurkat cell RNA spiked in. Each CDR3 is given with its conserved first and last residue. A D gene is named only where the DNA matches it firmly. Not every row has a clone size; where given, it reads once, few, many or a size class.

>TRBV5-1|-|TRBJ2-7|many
TGCGCCAGCAGCCCCAGAGGAGGGAAATACGAGCAGTACTTC
CASSPRGGKYEQYF
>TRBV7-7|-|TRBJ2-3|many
TGTGCCAGCAGCTTAGGACAGGGAGGCCGCAATACGCAGTATTTT
CASSLGQGGRNTQYF
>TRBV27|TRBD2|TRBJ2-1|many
TGTGCCAGCAGTTTACCCTGGCTTAGCGGGGGTCTGTTCTTC
CASSLPWLSGGLFF
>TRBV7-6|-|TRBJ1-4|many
TGTGCCAGCACTCCGGGGACCCCGGATGAAAAACTGTTTTTT
CASTPGTPDEKLFF
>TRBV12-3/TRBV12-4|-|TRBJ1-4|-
TGTGCCAGCAGCTTACGGGTAGCTAATGAAAAACTGTTTTTT
CASSLRVANEKLFF
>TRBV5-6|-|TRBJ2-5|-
TGTGCCAGTAACAGGGACTTACAAGAGACCCGGTACTTC
CASNRDLQETRYF
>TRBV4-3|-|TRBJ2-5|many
TGCGCCAGCAGCCCCTCCGAGGGGGGCGAATTCAGGGCCCAGTACTTC
CASSPSEGGEFRAQYF
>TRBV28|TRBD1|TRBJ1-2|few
TGTGCCAGCAGTGAGACAGGGATCTCTATCATCGCGTATGATGGCTACACCTTC
CASSETGISIIAYDGYTF
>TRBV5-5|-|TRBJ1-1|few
TGTGCCAGCAGCTTGGTCCCAGCGGGAAACACTGAAGCTTTCTTT
CASSLVPAGNTEAFF
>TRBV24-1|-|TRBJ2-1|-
TGTGCCACCAGTGCTGGCAGCCGAACCTCCTACAATGAGCAGTTCTTC
CATSAGSRTSYNEQFF
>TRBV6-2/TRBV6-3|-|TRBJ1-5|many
TGTGCCAGCAGTTTACACAATCAGCCCCAGCATTTT
CASSLHNQPQHF
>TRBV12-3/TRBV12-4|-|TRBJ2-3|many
TGTGCCAGCAGTTTCGTGGCGGGCCAAGGCGCAGATACGCAGTATTTT
CASSFVAGQGADTQYF
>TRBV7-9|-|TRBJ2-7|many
TGTGCCAGCAGCCCCACCTCTACAGGTTCCGACGAGCAGTACTTC
CASSPTSTGSDEQYF
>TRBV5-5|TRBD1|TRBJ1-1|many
TGTGCCAGCAGCGTCACTCTAACAGGGGGCCTCGGTGAAGCTTTCTTT
CASSVTLTGGLGEAFF
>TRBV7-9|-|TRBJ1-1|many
TGTGCCAGCAGCGGCGCTGGGTCAGCCGGCACTGAAGCTTTCTTT
CASSGAGSAGTEAFF
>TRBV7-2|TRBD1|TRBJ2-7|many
TGTGCCAGTAGCACAGGGGGCAGCTACGAGCAGTACTTC
CASSTGGSYEQYF
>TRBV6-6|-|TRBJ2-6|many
TGTGCCAGCAGACCCTCGACCCGGGACGGCGGGGCCGTCCTGACTTTC
CASRPSTRDGGAVLTF
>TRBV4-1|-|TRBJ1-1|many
TGCGCCAGCAGCCAAACGACGGCGAACACTGAAGCTTTCTTT
CASSQTTANTEAFF
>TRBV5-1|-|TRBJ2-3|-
TGCGCCAGCAGCTTGGTCGAGGGGGGGGCAGATACGCAGTATTTT
CASSLVEGGADTQYF
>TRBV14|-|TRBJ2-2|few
TGTGCCAGCAGCCAAGCGGGGTCCGGGGAGCTGTTTTTT
CASSQAGSGELFF
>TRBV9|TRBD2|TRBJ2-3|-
TGTGCCAGCAGCGGCGGACTAGCGGGGGTCACAGATACGCAGTATTTT
CASSGGLAGVTDTQYF
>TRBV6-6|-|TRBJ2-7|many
TGTGCCAGCAGTCCCACTAGGGACGAGCAGTACTTC
CASSPTRDEQYF
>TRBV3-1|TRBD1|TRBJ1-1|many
TGTGCCAGCAGCCGGTTCCGGGACAGGGTTCAGGACACTGAAGCTTTCTTT
CASSRFRDRVQDTEAFF
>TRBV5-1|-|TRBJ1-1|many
TGCGCCAGCAGCGCCGAACAGGAAAGAGAAGCTTTCTTT
CASSAEQEREAFF
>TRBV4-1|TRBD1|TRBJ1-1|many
TGCGCCAGCAGCCAAGAACAGGGGGTGAACACTGAAGCTTTCTTT
CASSQEQGVNTEAFF
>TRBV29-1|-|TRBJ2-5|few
TGCAGCGTTATATCAGGGTTTGAGGAGACCCAGTACTTC
CSVISGFEETQYF
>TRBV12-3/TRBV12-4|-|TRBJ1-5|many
TGTGCCAGCAGTCGTAATCAGTTAGTTCAGCCCCAGCATTTT
CASSRNQLVQPQHF
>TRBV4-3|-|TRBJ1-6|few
TGCGCCAGCAGCCAAGACCGGACGTGGCCCCTCCACTTT
CASSQDRTWPLHF
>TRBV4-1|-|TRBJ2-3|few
TGCGCCAGCAGCCAGGCGCCGCATCTAGCGATGGGCACAGATACGCAGTATTTT
CASSQAPHLAMGTDTQYF
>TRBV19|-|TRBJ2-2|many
TGTGCCAGTAGTATGGGGACGCGGAACACCGGGGAGCTGTTTTTT
CASSMGTRNTGELFF